The clone carrying this T cell receptor beta chain was counted a single time. Its antigen is as yet unknown. This sample is part of a study of response to subunit inactivated influenza vaccine. Points from the study as a whole: Each seasonal flu vaccination may recruit only limited new T cells, authors suggested.

TCRdb fed the RT-PCR reads into MiXCR, producing one record per CDR3 protein. The table records approximately 520,000 distinct CDR3 sequences, about 15% of them present only once. V was shortened by 2 bases and J by 10 bases, with 12 bases between the two germline ends. The CDR3 has 13 amino acids. Germline V gene data show CDR1 as MGHDK and CDR2 as SYGVNS. The V call is TRBV25-1, the J call TRBJ2-1; D gene unclear. The sequenced sample was CD4+ T cells sorted from PBMCs, obtained 23 months after vaccination. The sequence was obtained from a man between 50 and 69 years old who received an inactivated influenza vaccine. As DNA, the CDR3 is TGTGCCAGCAGTGAAGCTGGGCAATTAGAGCAGTTCTTC. Amino acids: CASSEAGQLEQFF.